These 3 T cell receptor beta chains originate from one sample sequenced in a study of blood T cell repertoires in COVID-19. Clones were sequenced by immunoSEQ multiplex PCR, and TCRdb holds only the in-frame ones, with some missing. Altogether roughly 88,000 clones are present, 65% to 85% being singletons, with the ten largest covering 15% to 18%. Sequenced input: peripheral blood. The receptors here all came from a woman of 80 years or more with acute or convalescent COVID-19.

CDR3 amino acids: CASSLERGRDTQYF. DNA for the CDR3: TGTGCCAGCAGCTTAGAAAGGGGGCGGGATACGCAGTATTTT. This rearrangement joins TRBV7-2 to TRBJ2-3; 7 nucleotides match TRBD1. The CDR3 has 14 residues. The germline gives CDR1 SGHTA, CDR2 FQGNSA. V shed 1 base and J 6 bases; nucleotides not matched to a gene: 4.

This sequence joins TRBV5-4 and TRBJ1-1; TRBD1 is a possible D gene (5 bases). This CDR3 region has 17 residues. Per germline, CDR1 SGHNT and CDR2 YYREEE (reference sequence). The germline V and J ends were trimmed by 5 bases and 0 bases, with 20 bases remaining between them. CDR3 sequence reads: CASSRREVGRLNTEAFF. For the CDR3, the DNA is TGTGCCAGCAGTAGAAGGGAGGTGGGACGTTTGAACACTGAAGCTTTCTTT. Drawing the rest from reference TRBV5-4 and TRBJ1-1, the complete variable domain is ETGVTQSPTHLIKTRGQQVTLRCSSQSGHNTVSWYQQALGQGPQFIFQYYREEENGRGNFPPRFSGLQFPNYSSELNVNALELDDSALYLCASSRREVGRLNTEAFFGQGTRLTVV.

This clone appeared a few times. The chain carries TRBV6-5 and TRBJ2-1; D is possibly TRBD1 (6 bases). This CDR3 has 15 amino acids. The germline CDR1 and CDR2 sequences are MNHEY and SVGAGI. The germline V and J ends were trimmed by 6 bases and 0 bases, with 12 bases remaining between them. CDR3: CASRQDSRSYNEQFF. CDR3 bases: TGTGCCAGCAGACAGGACAGCCGCTCCTACAATGAGCAGTTCTTC.